Below, 15 T cell receptor beta chains from the same sample are listed, as sequenced in a study of blood T cells in healthy people across ages. Through a sample-barcoded 5' primer and a J-beta primer mix, a second PCR was run for roughly 7 to 12 cycles. TCRdb called the 5' RACE reads again in MiXCR, with one record for every CDR3 protein. The top ten clones hold 23% of a sample with approximately 2,000,000 distinct CDR3 sequences, about 39% of them seen once. Sequenced: blood. The receptors here all came from a human donor in good health.

A remark on this clonotype: A read error may explain this, as a much larger clone is one base away. V gene TRBV25-1 combines with J gene TRBJ1-2; TRBD1 is a possible D gene (5 bases). This CDR3 comprises 15 residues. The ends were cut back, 5 bases at V and 4 bases at J, with 17 bases in the middle. The germline V gene encodes CDR1 MGHDK and CDR2 SYGVNS. The CDR3, as DNA: TGTGCCAGCAGTACCGGGGCGGGTCAGGTCTATGGCTACACCTTC. It encodes CASSTGAGQVYGYTF.

This rearrangement joins TRBV7-2 to TRBJ2-1, with D maybe TRBD1 (5 bases). V dropped 5 bases and J dropped 5 bases, with 13 bases sitting between them. The CDR3 has 14 residues. Germline V lookup: CDR1 SGHTA, CDR2 FQGNSA. Here the CDR3 DNA reads TGTGCCAGCAGCCCCTCTTGGGGCAACAATGAGCAGTTCTTC. Protein sequence: CASSPSWGNNEQFF.

This clonotype was observed at least ten times. The rearrangement links TRBV20-1 to TRBJ1-4, with 7 bases identical to TRBD1. The CDR3 contains 14 residues. Germline-derived CDR1 and CDR2 are DFQATT and SNEGSKA (reference sequence). The ends lost 4 bases at V and 8 bases at J; junction bases unmatched: 10. CDR3 bases: TGCAGTGCTACACGGGACAGCCAAAGAGAAAAACTGTTTTTT. Its translation is CSATRDSQREKLFF.

As regards this clonotype: With a much larger clone just one base away, this may be a read error. The CDR3 protein is CASSLAASGGETRYF. DNA of the CDR3: TGTGCCAGCAGCTTGGCTGCTAGCGGGGGAGAGACCCGGTACTTC. The J gene is TRBJ2-5, the V gene TRBV7-2; 10 nucleotides align to TRBD2. The CDR3 consists of 15 residues. Germline V gene lookup returns CDR1 SGHTA and CDR2 FQGNSA.

The table lists this clonotype with a few counts. The chain couples TRBV20-1 to TRBJ1-2; D is undetermined. Trimming took 3 bases from V and 6 from J, leaving 17 bases between them. CDR1 is DFQATT and CDR2 is SNEGSKA in the germline V gene (reference sequence). The CDR3 is 14 residues long. CDR3 sequence (DNA): TGCAGTGCTAGGACCTCTTCTAGCCGGAATGGCTACACCTTC. Residues: CSARTSSSRNGYTF.

This clonotype was recorded a few times. This sequence joins TRBV20-1 and TRBJ1-1; D not certain. CDR3 size: 13 residues. V lost 3 bases to trimming and J lost 4 bases, with 12 bases between them. Per the germline V gene, CDR1 is DFQATT and CDR2 is SNEGSKA (reference sequence). The CDR3: CSASRGISTEAFF. In nucleotides, the CDR3 is TGCAGTGCTAGTCGGGGAATAAGCACTGAAGCTTTCTTT.

The chain couples TRBV28 to TRBJ1-1, with 8 bases aligning to TRBD1. The CDR3 runs 15 residues. Germline CDR1 MDHEN, CDR2 SYDVKM. The J segment lost 4 bases and the V segment lost 2 bases, leaving 6 bases of the junction unmatched. In DNA form, the CDR3 reads TGTGCCAGCAGTTTACATGAGGACAGGGCCACTGAAGCTTTCTTT. It translates to CASSLHEDRATEAFF.

The chain employs TRBV12-5 and TRBJ2-5; D is perhaps TRBD1 (6 bases). This CDR3 comprises 13 residues. With 7 bases removed from V and 0 bases from J, the gap between germline ends came to 9 bases. CDR1 is LGHNT, CDR2 FRNRAP, per germline. CDR3 DNA: TGTGCTAGTGCCGGGACAAACCAAGAGACCCAGTACTTC. Its protein is CASAGTNQETQYF.

The table lists this clonotype with a few counts. The genes are TRBV2 and TRBJ1-2; D uncertain. CDR3 length: 12 residues. The germline gives CDR1 SNHLY, CDR2 FYNNEI. The V end was cut by 10 bases, the J end by 4 bases, with 13 bases between. The CDR3 DNA is TGTGCCACCTGGGTGGCCGTCTATGGCTACACCTTC. Translated: CATWVAVYGYTF.

Only a few counts were recorded for this clonotype. J is TRBJ1-1 and V is TRBV3-1; 7 bases fit TRBD1. This CDR3 region has 17 residues. V dropped 0 bases and J dropped 3; count of bases not matched to a gene: 10. CDR1 and CDR2 (germline): LGHDT, YNNKEL (reference sequence). CDR3 bases: TGTGCCAGCAGCCAAGATAATACAGGGGAAGAGGACACTGAAGCTTTCTTT. It yields the protein CASSQDNTGEEDTEAFF.

V usage is TRBV5-4 and J usage is TRBJ1-2; 8 positions agree with TRBD1. Germline values: CDR1 SGHNT, CDR2 YYREEE (reference sequence). Losses at the gene ends were 2 bases for V and 3 bases for J; bases not matched to a gene: 6. The CDR3 sequence is 15 residues long. Here the CDR3 reads CASSFPMTGDYGYTF. CDR3 nucleotide sequence: TGTGCCAGCAGCTTTCCCATGACAGGGGACTATGGCTACACCTTC. Full variable domain (missing parts from reference TRBV5-4 and TRBJ1-2): ETGVTQSPTHLIKTRGQQVTLRCSSQSGHNTVSWYQQALGQGPQFIFQYYREEENGRGNFPPRFSGLQFPNYSSELNVNALELDDSALYLCASSFPMTGDYGYTFGSGTRLTVV.

J is TRBJ2-1 and V is TRBV5-4; TRBD2 matches 14 bases. Germline lookup yields CDR1 SGHNT and CDR2 YYREEE (reference sequence). There are 17 residues in the CDR3. Trimming cost V 0 bases and J 7 bases; bases outside gene matches: 6. The CDR3 sequence is CASSLAETSGGGNEQFF. CDR3 DNA sequence: TGTGCCAGCAGCTTGGCTGAGACTAGCGGGGGGGGAAATGAGCAGTTCTTC. Variable domain in full (rest from reference TRBV5-4 and TRBJ2-1): ETGVTQSPTHLIKTRGQQVTLRCSSQSGHNTVSWYQQALGQGPQFIFQYYREEENGRGNFPPRFSGLQFPNYSSELNVNALELDDSALYLCASSLAETSGGGNEQFFGPGTRLTVL.

The table lists this clonotype with a few counts. This rearrangement joins TRBV29-1 to TRBJ2-3, with 11 bases fitting TRBD2. With 5 bases clipped from V and 5 bases from J, the junction kept 3 bases outside the gene matches. Germline V gene data show CDR1 as SQVTM and CDR2 as ANQGSEA. The CDR3 is 13 residues long. The CDR3 coding sequence is TGCAGCGTTCCCCTAGCGGGGGGAGATACGCAGTATTTT. Its translation: CSVPLAGGDTQYF.

This clonotype has just a few counts. This chain links TRBV12-3 or TRBV12-4 with TRBJ2-4; 7 positions agree with TRBD2. The J call is in doubt because the DNA end fits TRBJ2-7 better. This CDR3 is 14 amino acids long. The CDR3 sequence is CASMLSGVGYEQYF. CDR3 nucleotides: TGTGCCAGCATGCTGAGCGGGGTAGGCTACGAGCAGTACTTC.

The chain couples TRBV5-1 to TRBJ2-1, with 7 bases that match TRBD1. The CDR3 covers 15 residues. V dropped 3 bases and J dropped 0; count of bases not matched to a gene: 3. Per the germline V gene, CDR1 is SGHRS and CDR2 is YFSETQ. The CDR3 reads CASSSDRSSYNEQFF. CDR3 in DNA: TGCGCCAGCAGCTCGGACAGGAGCTCCTACAATGAGCAGTTCTTC.